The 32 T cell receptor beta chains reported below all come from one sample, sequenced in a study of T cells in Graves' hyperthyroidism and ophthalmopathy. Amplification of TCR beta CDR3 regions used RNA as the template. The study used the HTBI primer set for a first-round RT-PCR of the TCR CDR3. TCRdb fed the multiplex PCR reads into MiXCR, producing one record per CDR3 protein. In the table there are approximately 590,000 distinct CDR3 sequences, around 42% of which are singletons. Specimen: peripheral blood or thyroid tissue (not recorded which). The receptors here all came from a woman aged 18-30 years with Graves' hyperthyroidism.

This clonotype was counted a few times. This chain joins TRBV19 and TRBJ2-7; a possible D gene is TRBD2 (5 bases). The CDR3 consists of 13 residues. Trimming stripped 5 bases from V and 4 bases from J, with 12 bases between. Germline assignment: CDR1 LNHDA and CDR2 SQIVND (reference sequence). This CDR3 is CASSAGGGYEQYF. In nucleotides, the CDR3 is TGTGCCAGTAGTGCAGGCGGAGGATACGAGCAGTACTTC.

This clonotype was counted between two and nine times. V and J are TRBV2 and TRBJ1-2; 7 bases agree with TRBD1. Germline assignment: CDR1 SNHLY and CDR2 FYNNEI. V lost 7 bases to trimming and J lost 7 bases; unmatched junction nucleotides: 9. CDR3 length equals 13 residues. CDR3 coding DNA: TGTGCCAGCATGCAGGGGGACATTGGTGGCTACACCTTC. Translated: CASMQGDIGGYTF.

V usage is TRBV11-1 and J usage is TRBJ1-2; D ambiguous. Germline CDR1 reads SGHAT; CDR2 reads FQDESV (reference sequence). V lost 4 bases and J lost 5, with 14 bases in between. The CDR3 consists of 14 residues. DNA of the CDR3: TGTGCCAGCAGCTCCCCTCTGGTTTTATATGGCTACACCTTC. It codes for CASSSPLVLYGYTF.

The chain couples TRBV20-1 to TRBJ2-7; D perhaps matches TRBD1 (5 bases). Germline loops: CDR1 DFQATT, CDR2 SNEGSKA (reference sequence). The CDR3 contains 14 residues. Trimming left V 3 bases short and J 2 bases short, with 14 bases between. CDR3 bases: TGCAGTGCTAGGCCCGGACAAAAACCCTACGAGCAGTACTTC. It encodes CSARPGQKPYEQYF.

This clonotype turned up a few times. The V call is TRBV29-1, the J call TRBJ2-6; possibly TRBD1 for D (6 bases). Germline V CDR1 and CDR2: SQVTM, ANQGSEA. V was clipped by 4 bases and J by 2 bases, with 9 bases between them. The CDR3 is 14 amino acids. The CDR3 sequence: CSVASGAGANVLTF. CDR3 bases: TGCAGCGTTGCCTCAGGGGCTGGGGCCAACGTCCTGACTTTC.

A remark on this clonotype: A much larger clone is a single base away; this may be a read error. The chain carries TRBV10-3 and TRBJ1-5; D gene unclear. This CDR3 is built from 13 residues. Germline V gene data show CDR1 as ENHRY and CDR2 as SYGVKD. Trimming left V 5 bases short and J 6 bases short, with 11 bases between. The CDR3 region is CAISHHWSQPQHF. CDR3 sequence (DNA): TGTGCCATCAGTCACCATTGGAGTCAGCCCCAGCATTTT.

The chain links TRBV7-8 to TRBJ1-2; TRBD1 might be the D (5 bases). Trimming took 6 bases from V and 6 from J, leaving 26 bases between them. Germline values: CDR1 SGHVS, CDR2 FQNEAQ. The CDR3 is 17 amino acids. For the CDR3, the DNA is TGTGCCAGCAGACGATCGCCGAGTTTAAGGGGCGTACATGGCTACACCTTC. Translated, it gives CASRRSPSLRGVHGYTF.

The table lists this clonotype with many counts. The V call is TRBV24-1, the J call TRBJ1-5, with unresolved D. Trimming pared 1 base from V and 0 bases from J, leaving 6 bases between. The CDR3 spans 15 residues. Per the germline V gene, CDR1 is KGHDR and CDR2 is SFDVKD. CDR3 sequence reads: CATSDFGDSNQPQHF. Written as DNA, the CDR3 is TGTGCCACCAGTGATTTTGGGGATAGCAATCAGCCCCAGCATTTT.

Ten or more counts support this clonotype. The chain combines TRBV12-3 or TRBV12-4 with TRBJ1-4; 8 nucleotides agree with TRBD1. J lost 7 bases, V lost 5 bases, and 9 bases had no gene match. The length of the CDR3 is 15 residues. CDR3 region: CASSLDQGAGEKLFF. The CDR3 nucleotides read TGTGCCAGCAGTCTCGACCAGGGGGCGGGTGAAAAACTGTTTTTT.

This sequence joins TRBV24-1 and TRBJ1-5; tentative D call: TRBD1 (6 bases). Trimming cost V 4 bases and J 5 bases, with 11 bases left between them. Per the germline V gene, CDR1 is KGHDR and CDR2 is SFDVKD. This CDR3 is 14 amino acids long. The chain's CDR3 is CATSDPGQDQPQHF. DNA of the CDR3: TGTGCCACCAGTGACCCGGGACAAGATCAGCCCCAGCATTTT.

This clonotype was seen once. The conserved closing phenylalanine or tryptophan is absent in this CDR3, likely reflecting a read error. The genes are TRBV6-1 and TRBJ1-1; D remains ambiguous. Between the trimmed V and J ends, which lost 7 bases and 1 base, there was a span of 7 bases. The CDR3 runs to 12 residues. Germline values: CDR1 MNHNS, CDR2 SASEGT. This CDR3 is CASNSPNTEAFS. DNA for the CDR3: TGTGCCAGCAACAGCCCGAACACTGAAGCTTTCTCT.

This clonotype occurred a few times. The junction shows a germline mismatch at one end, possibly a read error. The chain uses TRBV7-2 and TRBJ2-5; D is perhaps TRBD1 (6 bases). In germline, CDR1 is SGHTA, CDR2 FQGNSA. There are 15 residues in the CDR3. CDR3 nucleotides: TGCGCCAGCAGCCAAGATCGAGGACAGCAAGAGACCCAGTACTTC. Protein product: CASSQDRGQQETQYF.

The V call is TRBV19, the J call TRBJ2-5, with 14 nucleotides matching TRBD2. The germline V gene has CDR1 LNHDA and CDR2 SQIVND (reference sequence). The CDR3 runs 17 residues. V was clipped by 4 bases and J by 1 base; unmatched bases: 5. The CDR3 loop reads CASSTGLAGGFQETQYF. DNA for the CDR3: TGTGCCAGTAGTACCGGACTAGCGGGAGGCTTCCAAGAGACCCAGTACTTC.

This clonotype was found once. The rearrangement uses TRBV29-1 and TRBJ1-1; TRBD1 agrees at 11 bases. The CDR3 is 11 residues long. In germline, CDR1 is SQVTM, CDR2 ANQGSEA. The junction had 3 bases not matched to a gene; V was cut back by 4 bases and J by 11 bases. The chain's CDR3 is CSVGDRGTAFF. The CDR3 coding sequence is TGCAGCGTTGGGGACAGGGGGACGGCTTTCTTT.

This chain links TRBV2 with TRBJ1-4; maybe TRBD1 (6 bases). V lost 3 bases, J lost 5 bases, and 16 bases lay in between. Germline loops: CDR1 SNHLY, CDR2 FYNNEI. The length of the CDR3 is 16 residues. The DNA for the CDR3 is TGTGCCAGCAGTGACGCATCGGGGGGCGCAAATGAAAAACTGTTTTTT. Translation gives CASSDASGGANEKLFF.

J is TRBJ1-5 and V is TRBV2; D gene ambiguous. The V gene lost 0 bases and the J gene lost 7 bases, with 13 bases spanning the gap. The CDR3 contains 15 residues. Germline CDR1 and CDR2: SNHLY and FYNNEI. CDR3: CASSEASGPGQPQHF. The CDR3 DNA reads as TGTGCCAGCAGTGAAGCGTCCGGGCCTGGGCAGCCCCAGCATTTT. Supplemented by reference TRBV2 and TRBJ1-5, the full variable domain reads EPEVTQTPSHQVTQMGQEVILRCVPISNHLYFYWYRQILGQKVEFLVSFYNNEISEKSEIFDDQFSVERPDGSNFTLKIRSTKLEDSAMYFCASSEASGPGQPQHFGDGTRLSIL.

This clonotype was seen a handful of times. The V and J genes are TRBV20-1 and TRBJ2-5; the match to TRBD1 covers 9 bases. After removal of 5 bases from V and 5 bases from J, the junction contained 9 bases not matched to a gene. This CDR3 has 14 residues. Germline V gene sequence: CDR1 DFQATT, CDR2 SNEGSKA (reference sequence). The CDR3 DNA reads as TGCAGTGCTGGCCGGACAGGGGTCTTCGAGACCCAGTACTTC. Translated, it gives CSAGRTGVFETQYF.

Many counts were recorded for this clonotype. CDR3 residues: CSVPSGTGGDGYTF. The CDR3 bases are TGCAGCGTTCCCTCCGGGACAGGGGGCGATGGCTACACCTTC. The rearrangement uses TRBV29-1 and TRBJ1-2, with 12 bases identical to TRBD1. Germline V gene lookup returns CDR1 SQVTM and CDR2 ANQGSEA. The CDR3 is 14 amino acids. Trimming at V came to 5 bases and at J to 6 bases, leaving 7 bases not matched to a gene.

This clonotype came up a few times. The CDR3 loop reads CASSFRTVDTEAFF. The CDR3 DNA is TGCGCCAGCAGCTTTAGGACAGTGGACACTGAAGCTTTCTTT. The chain employs TRBV5-1 and TRBJ1-1, with a tentative D call TRBD1 (6 bases). CDR3 size: 14 residues. V lost 2 bases and J 3 bases, leaving 11 bases between the germline ends. Germline CDR1 reads SGHRS; CDR2 reads YFSETQ.

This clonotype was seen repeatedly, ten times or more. Here the CDR3 reads CATSAAFERGYTF. DNA of the CDR3: TGTGCCACCAGTGCCGCTTTTGAAAGGGGCTACACCTTC. This sequence joins TRBV24-1 and TRBJ1-2; D remains ambiguous. The length of the CDR3 is 13 residues. The V gene's germline CDR1 is KGHDR and CDR2 SFDVKD. Deletions cut 5 bases from V and 8 bases from J, with 14 bases between.

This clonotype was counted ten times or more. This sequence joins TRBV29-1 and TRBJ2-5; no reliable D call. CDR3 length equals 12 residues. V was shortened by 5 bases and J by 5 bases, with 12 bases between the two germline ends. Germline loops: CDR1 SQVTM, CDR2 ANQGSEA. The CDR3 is CSVFLSAETQYF. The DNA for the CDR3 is TGCAGCGTTTTTCTGTCCGCGGAGACCCAGTACTTC.

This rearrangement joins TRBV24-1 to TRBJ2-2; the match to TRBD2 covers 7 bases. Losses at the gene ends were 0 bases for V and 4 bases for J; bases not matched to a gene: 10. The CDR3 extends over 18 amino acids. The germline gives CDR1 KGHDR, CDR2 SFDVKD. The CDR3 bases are TGTGCCACCAGTGATTTGAGACGGGGGAGGGCCAGCACCGGGGAGCTGTTTTTT. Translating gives CATSDLRRGRASTGELFF.

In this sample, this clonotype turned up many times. The CDR3 nucleotides read TGTGCCAGCAGCGCTCAGATCGGTACTGAAGCTTTCTTT. Its translation: CASSAQIGTEAFF. This chain links TRBV14 with TRBJ1-1; D remains unclear. The CDR3 runs 13 residues. V was cut by 5 bases and J by 5 bases, with 12 bases left in between. In germline, CDR1 is SGHDN, CDR2 FVKESK. The variable domain in full, completed from reference TRBV14 and TRBJ1-1, reads EAGVTQFPSHSVIEKGQTVTLRCDPISGHDNLYWYRRVMGKEIKFLLHFVKESKQDESGMPNNRFLAERTGGTYSTLKVQPAELEDSGVYFCASSAQIGTEAFFGQGTRLTVV.

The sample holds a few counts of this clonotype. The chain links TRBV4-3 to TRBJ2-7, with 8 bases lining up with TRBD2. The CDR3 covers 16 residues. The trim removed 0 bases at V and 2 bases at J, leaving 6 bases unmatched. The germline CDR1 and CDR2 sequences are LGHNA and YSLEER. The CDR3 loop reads CASSQEGREAAYEQYF. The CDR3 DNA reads TGCGCCAGCAGCCAAGAGGGGCGGGAGGCAGCCTACGAGCAGTACTTC.

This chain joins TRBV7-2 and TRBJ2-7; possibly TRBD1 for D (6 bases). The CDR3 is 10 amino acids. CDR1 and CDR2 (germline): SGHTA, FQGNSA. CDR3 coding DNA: TGTGCTTCACAGGGTTACGAGCAGTACTTC. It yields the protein CASQGYEQYF.

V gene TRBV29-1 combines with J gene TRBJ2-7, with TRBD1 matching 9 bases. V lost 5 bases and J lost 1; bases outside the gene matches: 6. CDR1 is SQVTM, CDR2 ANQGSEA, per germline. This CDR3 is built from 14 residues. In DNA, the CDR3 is TGCAGCGTTCGTGAGGACAGGGGTTCCTACGAGCAGTACTTC. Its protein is CSVREDRGSYEQYF.

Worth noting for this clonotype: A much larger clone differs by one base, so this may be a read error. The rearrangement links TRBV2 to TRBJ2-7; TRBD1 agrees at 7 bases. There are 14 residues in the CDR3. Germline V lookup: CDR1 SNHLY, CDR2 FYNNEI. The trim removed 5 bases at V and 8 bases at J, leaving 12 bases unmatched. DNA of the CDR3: TGTGCCAGCAGTTCGGGACAGCAAGCGTACAAGCAGTACTTC. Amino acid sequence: CASSSGQQAYKQYF.

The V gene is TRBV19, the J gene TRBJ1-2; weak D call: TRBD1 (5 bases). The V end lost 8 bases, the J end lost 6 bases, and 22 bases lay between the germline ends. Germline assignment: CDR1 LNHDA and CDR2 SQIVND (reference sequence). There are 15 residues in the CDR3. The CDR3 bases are TGTGCCAGTTCGGGGTCGAGGGGAACGTTGGATGGCTACACCTTC. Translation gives CASSGSRGTLDGYTF.

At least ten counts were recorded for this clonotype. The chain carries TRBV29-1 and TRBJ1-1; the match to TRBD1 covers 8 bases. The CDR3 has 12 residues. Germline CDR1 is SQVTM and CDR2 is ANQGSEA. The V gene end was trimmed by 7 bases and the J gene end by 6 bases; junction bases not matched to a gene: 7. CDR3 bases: TGCAGCGGTGAGGACAGGGTACCTGAAGCTTTCTTT. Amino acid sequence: CSGEDRVPEAFF.

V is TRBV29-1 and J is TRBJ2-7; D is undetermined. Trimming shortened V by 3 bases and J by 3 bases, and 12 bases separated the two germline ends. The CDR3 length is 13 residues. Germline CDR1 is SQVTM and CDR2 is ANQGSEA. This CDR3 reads CSVEKGTHYEQYF. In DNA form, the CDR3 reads TGCAGCGTTGAGAAGGGTACCCACTACGAGCAGTACTTC.

CDR3 in amino acids: CASSPGTEDEAFF. The CDR3 coding sequence is TGTGCCAGCAGTCCAGGGACGGAAGATGAAGCTTTCTTT. The chain recombines TRBV7-9 with TRBJ1-1; maybe TRBD1 (5 bases). The CDR3 contains 13 residues. With 6 bases removed from V and 7 bases from J, the gap between germline ends came to 15 bases. Germline loops: CDR1 SEHNR, CDR2 FQNEAQ (reference sequence).

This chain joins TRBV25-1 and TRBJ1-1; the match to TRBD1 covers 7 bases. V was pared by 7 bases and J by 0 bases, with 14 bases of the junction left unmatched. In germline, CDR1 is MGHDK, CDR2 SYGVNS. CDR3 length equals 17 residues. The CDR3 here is CASTEGGAGGLNTEAFF. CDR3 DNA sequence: TGTGCCAGCACAGAAGGGGGCGCGGGGGGATTGAACACTGAAGCTTTCTTT.